This is a list of T cell receptor beta chains from one sample in a study of OX40 agonist ivuxolimab in advanced cancers. TCRdb's table, derived via immunoSEQ multiplex PCR, lists solely in-frame clones and lacks some. The table has over 15,000 clones, about 67% seen once. The starting material was CD4+ or CD8+ T cells sorted from blood, obtained in a trial of the OX40 agonist ivuxolimab. The receptors come from an adult with an advanced solid tumor such as melanoma, head and neck, liver or kidney cancer. Each CDR3 is given with its conserved first and last residue. The order of the fields is V gene, D gene, J gene, clone size, CDR3 protein, CDR3 DNA. A D gene is named only where the DNA matches it firmly. Expanded clones are given a class, and other clones once, few, many or no size at all.

v_call: TRBV7-9
d_call: NA
j_call: TRBJ2-1
clone_size: NA
cdr3_aa: CASSSDRYNEQFF
cdr3_nt: TGTGCCAGCAGCTCCGACAGATACAATGAGCAGTTCTTC

v_call: TRBV11-3
d_call: NA
j_call: TRBJ2-1
clone_size: NA
cdr3_aa: CASSLGFGQYNEQFF
cdr3_nt: TGTGCCAGCAGCTTAGGGTTCGGACAGTACAATGAGCAGTTCTTC

v_call: TRBV7-9
d_call: NA
j_call: TRBJ1-1
clone_size: NA
cdr3_aa: CASSLVNRYEAFF
cdr3_nt: TGTGCCAGCAGCTTGGTTAATCGGTATGAAGCTTTCTTT

v_call: TRBV6-5
d_call: NA
j_call: TRBJ1-5
clone_size: few
cdr3_aa: CASSYSQGSNQPQHF
cdr3_nt: TGTGCCAGCAGTTACTCGCAGGGGAGCAATCAGCCCCAGCATTTT

v_call: TRBV7-3
d_call: TRBD1
j_call: TRBJ2-1
clone_size: NA
cdr3_aa: CASSRDRGSYNEQFF
cdr3_nt: TGTGCCAGCAGCCGTGACAGGGGTTCCTACAATGAGCAGTTCTTC

v_call: TRBV9
d_call: NA
j_call: TRBJ2-1
clone_size: NA
cdr3_aa: CASSSDEGRVHNEQFF
cdr3_nt: TGTGCCAGCAGCTCCGACGAAGGCAGGGTCCACAATGAGCAGTTCTTC

v_call: TRBV7-9
d_call: TRBD1
j_call: TRBJ1-2
clone_size: few
cdr3_aa: CASSSGTGFVAGYTF
cdr3_nt: TGTGCCAGCAGCTCAGGGACAGGGTTCGTGGCTGGCTACACCTTC

v_call: TRBV13
d_call: NA
j_call: TRBJ2-7
clone_size: few
cdr3_aa: CASSAKGEQYF
cdr3_nt: TGTGCCAGCAGCGCCAAGGGCGAGCAGTACTTC

v_call: TRBV4-1
d_call: TRBD1
j_call: TRBJ2-5
clone_size: few
cdr3_aa: CASSQPGQGNQETQYF
cdr3_nt: TGCGCCAGCAGCCAACCGGGACAGGGTAACCAAGAGACCCAGTACTTC

v_call: TRBV5-5
d_call: NA
j_call: TRBJ2-1
clone_size: few
cdr3_aa: CASSPTLDAYNEQFF
cdr3_nt: TGTGCCAGCAGCCCCACACTGGACGCCTACAATGAGCAGTTCTTC

v_call: TRBV6-5
d_call: NA
j_call: TRBJ1-1
clone_size: few
cdr3_aa: CASSEYAWVEAFF
cdr3_nt: TGTGCCAGCAGTGAATATGCGTGGGTTGAAGCTTTCTTT

v_call: TRBV6-1
d_call: TRBD2
j_call: TRBJ2-7
clone_size: NA
cdr3_aa: CASSEQLAGGEQYF
cdr3_nt: TGTGCCAGCAGTGAACAACTAGCGGGAGGCGAGCAGTACTTC

v_call: TRBV13
d_call: TRBD2
j_call: TRBJ2-1
clone_size: NA
cdr3_aa: CASSSTTTPGLAGIRGSYNEQFF
cdr3_nt: TGTGCCAGCAGCTCGACCACGACTCCGGGACTAGCGGGAATCCGGGGCTCCTACAATGAGCAGTTCTTC